Detailed here is one TCR beta chain. What it binds is unknown. This record comes from a study of PD-1 blockade in classical Hodgkin lymphoma. Whole-study context: Patients received nivolumab 3 mg/kg intravenously every 2 weeks.

V was shortened by 5 bases and J by 1 base, with 11 bases between the two germline ends. Germline values: CDR1 SGHTA, CDR2 FQGNSA. The CDR3 is made up of 14 amino acids. Relapse after autologous stem cell transplantation occurred in every patient, and brentuximab vedotin exposure varied. Findings and limits, study-wide: Newly diagnosed patients and complete responders had comparable diversity at baseline. Possible causes of repertoire differences, disease activity or prior therapy, remain undefined.

The protocol was immunoSEQ multiplex PCR, while the TCRdb copy is restricted to in-frame clones and leaves out a portion. The sample comprises roughly 50,000 clones, roughly 80% of which are singletons, and about 16% rests with the top ten. The sample consisted of peripheral blood mononuclear cells (PBMCs), taken at baseline. The gene calls are TRBV7-2 and TRBJ1-1; D ambiguous. This clonotype was obtained from a human donor with classical Hodgkin lymphoma. CDR3 in amino acids: CASSLLMGNTEAFF. CDR3 bases: TGTGCCAGCAGCCTATTGATGGGGAACACTGAAGCTTTCTTT.